This entry is about one TCR beta chain. Profiled with immunoSEQ multiplex PCR; TCRdb holds only in-frame clones, not every one. This table holds under 85,000 clones, 75% to 90% found once. The record originates from a study of control samples from healthy donors and cancer patients. The germline V gene encodes CDR1 SGHRS and CDR2 YFSETQ. The ends were cut back, 3 bases at V and 7 bases at J, with 16 bases in the middle. This CDR3 has 14 amino acids. The sequence was collected from a woman in her 50s with lung cancer. This chain connects TRBV5-1 to TRBJ1-2; D is possibly TRBD1 (5 bases). Sequencing was carried out using PBMCs. The CDR3, as DNA: TGCGCCAGCAGCTATGAGGGACCGGATCGTGGCTACACCTTC. This codes for CASSYEGPDRGYTF.